Shown below are 3 T cell receptor beta chains from a single sample sequenced in a study of cytomegalovirus exposure and HLA in healthy donors. PCR used 60 Vbeta primers and 13 Jbeta primers. Generated by immunoSEQ multiplex PCR, the TCRdb table keeps only in-frame clones and is missing some. Here the sample spans some 200,000 clones, 77% being singletons. The sample was PBMCs. These receptors were obtained from a woman aged 55-69 years in good health and CMV-seropositive.

This clone showed up just a few times. V usage is TRBV5-1 and J usage is TRBJ1-2; 11 bases line up with TRBD1. CDR1 is SGHRS and CDR2 is YFSETQ in the germline V gene. The CDR3 runs 15 residues. Losses at the gene ends were 4 bases for V and 6 bases for J; bases not matched to a gene: 8. The CDR3 DNA reads TGCGCCAGCAGCGTCTTGGGACAGGGGGTCGATGGCTACACCTTC. This sequence encodes CASSVLGQGVDGYTF.

The gene calls are TRBV4-1 and TRBJ2-7; 8 nucleotides line up with TRBD1. Germline V gene data show CDR1 as MGHRA and CDR2 as YSYEKL. The V and J ends lost 1 base and 0 bases, in that order; junction bases with no gene match: 11. This CDR3 contains 18 residues. In DNA, the CDR3 is TGCGCCAGCAGCCAAGCTGCGACAGGGGTCCGGAGCTCCTACGAGCAGTACTTC. Encoded protein: CASSQAATGVRSSYEQYF.

The gene calls are TRBV29-1 and TRBJ1-2; TRBD1 might be the D (6 bases). There are 12 residues in the CDR3. V was trimmed by 6 bases and J by 4 bases, leaving 12 bases between them. Germline CDR1 SQVTM, CDR2 ANQGSEA. The CDR3 region has the DNA TGCAGCGTAGTTGGACAGCCCTATGGCTACACCTTC. Its protein product is CSVVGQPYGYTF.